The rows below give T cell receptor beta chains drawn from one sample of a study of metastatic and nonmetastatic thyroid tumors. TCRdb recomputed clones from the PCR reads via MiXCR. The sample lists some 14,000 clones, approximately 12% occurring once. The sample comprised blood. The receptor set was obtained from a female donor with papillary thyroid cancer or a benign thyroid nodule (not recorded which). Some clones in this sample may be carry-over from other donors' samples. Both conserved end residues are part of each CDR3. A D gene is named only where the DNA matches it firmly. Clone sizes are given selectively: once, few, many, or a class where the clone is expanded.

v_gene,j_gene,abundance,d_gene,CDR3aa,CDR3nt
TRBV7-8,TRBJ2-7,many,TRBD2,CASSPGGGLLEQYF,TGTGCCAGCAGCCCGGGGGGGGGCCTTCTCGAGCAGTACTTC
TRBV6-1,TRBJ2-1,.,.,CASRADRTHSYNEQFF,TGTGCCAGCAGAGCAGATAGGACACACTCCTACAATGAGCAGTTCTTC
TRBV2,TRBJ1-2,medium-sized,.,CASTRQGTSYGYTF,TGTGCCAGCACCCGGCAGGGTACATCCTATGGCTACACCTTC
TRBV7-9,TRBJ2-1,many,.,CASSLGPDYNEQFF,TGTGCCAGCAGCTTAGGACCCGATTACAATGAGCAGTTCTTC
TRBV28,TRBJ2-1,medium-sized,.,CASSTGRSSYNEQFF,TGTGCCAGCAGTACAGGGAGGAGCTCCTACAATGAGCAGTTCTTC
TRBV4-1,TRBJ2-1,.,.,CASSQVRRAVNEQFF,TGCGCCAGCAGCCAAGTCCGCAGGGCGGTCAATGAGCAGTTCTTC
TRBV6-1,TRBJ1-6,medium-sized,.,CASSEWRGSPLHF,TGTGCCAGCAGTGAGTGGAGGGGTTCACCCCTCCACTTT
TRBV7-8,TRBJ2-1,many,.,CASSLGLNNEQFF,TGTGCCAGCAGCTTAGGACTTAACAATGAGCAGTTCTTC
TRBV9,TRBJ2-5,.,.,CASTPGGEVQETQYF,TGTGCCAGCACCCCAGGAGGGGAGGTCCAAGAGACCCAGTACTTC
TRBV19,TRBJ2-2,medium-sized,.,CASPSPLPGGELFF,TGTGCCAGCCCGTCCCCTCTCCCAGGGGGGGAGCTGTTTTTT
TRBV7-2,TRBJ2-5,many,.,CASSLAAQKQETQYF,TGTGCCAGCAGCTTAGCCGCACAAAAACAAGAGACCCAGTACTTC
TRBV5-1,TRBJ2-5,many,TRBD1,CASSLTGDGETQYF,TGCGCCAGCAGCCTGACAGGGGATGGGGAGACCCAGTACTTC
TRBV5-1,TRBJ2-5,.,TRBD2,CASSTSGREETQYF,TGCGCCAGTTCGACTAGCGGGAGAGAAGAGACCCAGTACTTC
TRBV6-1,TRBJ1-1,.,.,CAAGVEGDTEAFF,TGTGCCGCGGGGGTCGAAGGGGACACTGAAGCTTTCTTT
TRBV20-1,TRBJ2-5,many,TRBD2,CSARDQTSGRDETQYF,TGCAGTGCTAGAGATCAGACTAGCGGGAGGGATGAGACCCAGTACTTC
TRBV3-1,TRBJ1-1,many,TRBD1,CASSPGDRRTEAFF,TGTGCCAGCAGCCCAGGGGACAGGAGGACTGAAGCTTTCTTT
TRBV6-5,TRBJ1-3,.,.,CASSYSPRSGNTIYF,TGTGCCAGCAGTTACTCCCCTAGATCTGGAAACACCATATATTTT
TRBV6-1,TRBJ1-2,.,.,CASSLTQEGKNYGYTF,TGTGCCAGCAGCCTTACCCAAGAGGGTAAGAACTATGGCTACACCTTC
TRBV5-1,TRBJ2-7,medium-sized,.,CASSLDSRVYEQYF,TGCGCCAGCAGCTTGGATAGCAGGGTCTACGAGCAGTACTTC
TRBV3-1,TRBJ1-1,many,TRBD1,CASSFQTGLNTEAFF,TGTGCCAGCAGCTTTCAGACAGGGCTGAACACTGAAGCTTTCTTT
TRBV2,TRBJ2-6,.,.,CARAQGRGLGANVLTF,TGTGCCAGAGCCCAGGGGAGAGGTCTTGGGGCCAACGTCCTGACTTTC
TRBV5-1,TRBJ1-5,.,.,CASILAIDQPQHF,TGTGCCAGCATCTTAGCAATTGATCAGCCCCAGCATTTT
TRBV10-3,TRBJ1-3,many,.,CAISEPGGVGPSGNTIYF,TGTGCCATCAGTGAACCCGGAGGAGTCGGCCCCTCTGGAAACACCATATATTTT
TRBV20-1,TRBJ2-1,many,TRBD2,CSARRRTSGSINEQFF,TGCAGTGCTCGCCGTAGGACTAGCGGGAGTATAAATGAGCAGTTCTTC
TRBV5-4,TRBJ1-6,many,.,CASRPDMTESPLHF,TGTGCCAGCAGACCCGACATGACGGAATCACCCCTCCACTTT
TRBV20-1,TRBJ2-3,many,TRBD2,CSARGPSGGGTDTQYF,TGCAGTGCTAGAGGCCCGAGCGGGGGCGGCACAGATACGCAGTATTTT